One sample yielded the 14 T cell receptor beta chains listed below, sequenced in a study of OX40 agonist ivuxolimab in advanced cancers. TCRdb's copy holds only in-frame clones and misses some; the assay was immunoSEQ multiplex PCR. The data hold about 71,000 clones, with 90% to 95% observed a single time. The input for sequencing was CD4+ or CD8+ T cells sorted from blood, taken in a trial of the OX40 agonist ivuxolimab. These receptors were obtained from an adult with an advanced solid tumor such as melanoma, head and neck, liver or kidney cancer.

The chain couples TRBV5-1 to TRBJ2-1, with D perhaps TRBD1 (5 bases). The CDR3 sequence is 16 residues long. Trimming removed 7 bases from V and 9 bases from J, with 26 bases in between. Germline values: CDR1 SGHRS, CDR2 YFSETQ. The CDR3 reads CASLQNDNTKGIEQFF. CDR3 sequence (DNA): TGCGCCAGCCTCCAGAACGACAACACTAAGGGGATTGAGCAGTTCTTC. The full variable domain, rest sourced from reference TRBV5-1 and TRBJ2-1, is KAGVTQTPRYLIKTRGQQVTLSCSPISGHRSVSWYQQTPGQGLQFLFEYFSETQRNKGNFPGRFSGRQFSNSRSEMNVSTLELGDSALYLCASLQNDNTKGIEQFFGPGTRLTVL.

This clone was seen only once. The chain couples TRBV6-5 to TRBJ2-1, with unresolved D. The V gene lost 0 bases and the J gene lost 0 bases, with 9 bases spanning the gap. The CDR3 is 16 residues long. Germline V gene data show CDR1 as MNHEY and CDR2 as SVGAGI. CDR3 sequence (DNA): TGTGCCAGCAGTTACTCCGGGCAGAGCTCCTACAATGAGCAGTTCTTC. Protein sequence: CASSYSGQSSYNEQFF.

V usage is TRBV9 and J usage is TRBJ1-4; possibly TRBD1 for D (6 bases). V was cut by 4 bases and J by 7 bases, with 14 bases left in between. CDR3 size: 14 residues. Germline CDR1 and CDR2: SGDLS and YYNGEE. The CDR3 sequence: CASSPQPTGEKLFF. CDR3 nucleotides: TGTGCCAGCAGCCCTCAACCGACAGGTGAAAAACTGTTTTTT.

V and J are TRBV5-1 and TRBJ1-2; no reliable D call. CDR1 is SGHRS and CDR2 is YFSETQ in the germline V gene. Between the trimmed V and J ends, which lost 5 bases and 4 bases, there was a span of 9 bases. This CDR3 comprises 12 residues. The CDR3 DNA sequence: TGCGCCAGCAGAACAGAAGGCTATGGCTACACCTTC. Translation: CASRTEGYGYTF.

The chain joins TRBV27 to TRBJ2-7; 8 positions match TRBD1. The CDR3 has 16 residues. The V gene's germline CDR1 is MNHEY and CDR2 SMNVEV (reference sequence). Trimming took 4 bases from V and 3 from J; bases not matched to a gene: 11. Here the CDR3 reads CASSSPMGGQGYEQYF. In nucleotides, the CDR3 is TGTGCCAGCAGTTCCCCGATGGGCGGACAGGGCTACGAGCAGTACTTC.

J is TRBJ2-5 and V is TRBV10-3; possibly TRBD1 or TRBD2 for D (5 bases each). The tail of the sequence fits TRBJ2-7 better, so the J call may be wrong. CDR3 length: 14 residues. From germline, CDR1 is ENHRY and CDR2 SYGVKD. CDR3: CAITRDRTTGEQYF. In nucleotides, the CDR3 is TGTGCCATCACTAGGGACCGAACAACCGGCGAGCAGTACTTC.

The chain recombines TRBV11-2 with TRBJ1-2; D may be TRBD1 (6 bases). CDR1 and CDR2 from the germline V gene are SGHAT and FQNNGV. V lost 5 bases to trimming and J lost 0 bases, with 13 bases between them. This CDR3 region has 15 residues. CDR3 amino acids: CASSARTDPNYGYTF. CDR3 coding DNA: TGTGCCAGCAGCGCAAGGACAGACCCTAACTATGGCTACACCTTC.

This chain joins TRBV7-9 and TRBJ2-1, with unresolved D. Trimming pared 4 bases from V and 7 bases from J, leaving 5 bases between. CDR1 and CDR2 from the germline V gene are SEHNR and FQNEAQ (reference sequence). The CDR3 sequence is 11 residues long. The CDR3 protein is CASSSGNEQFF. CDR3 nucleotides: TGTGCCAGCAGCTCCGGGAATGAGCAGTTCTTC.

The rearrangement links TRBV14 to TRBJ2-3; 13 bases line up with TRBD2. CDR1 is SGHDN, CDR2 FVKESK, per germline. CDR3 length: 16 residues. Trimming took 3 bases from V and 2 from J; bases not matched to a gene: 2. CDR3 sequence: CASSQTSGGSTDTQYF. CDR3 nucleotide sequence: TGTGCCAGCAGCCAGACTAGCGGGGGGTCCACAGATACGCAGTATTTT. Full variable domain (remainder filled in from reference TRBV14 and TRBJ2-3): EAGVTQFPSHSVIEKGQTVTLRCDPISGHDNLYWYRRVMGKEIKFLLHFVKESKQDESGMPNNRFLAERTGGTYSTLKVQPAELEDSGVYFCASSQTSGGSTDTQYFGPGTRLTVL.

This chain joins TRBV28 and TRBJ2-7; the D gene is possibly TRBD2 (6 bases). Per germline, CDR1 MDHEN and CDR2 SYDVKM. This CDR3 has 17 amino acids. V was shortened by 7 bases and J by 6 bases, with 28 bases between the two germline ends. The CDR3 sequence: CASMTRTHALPIFEQYF. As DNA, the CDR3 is TGTGCCAGCATGACTAGAACCCACGCTCTCCCCATTTTCGAGCAGTACTTC.

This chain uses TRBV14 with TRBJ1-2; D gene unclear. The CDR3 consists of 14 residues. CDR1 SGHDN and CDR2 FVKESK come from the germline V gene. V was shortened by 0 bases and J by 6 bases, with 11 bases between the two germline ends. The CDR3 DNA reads TGTGCCAGCAGCCAAGATTGGAGGCTTAATGGCTACACCTTC. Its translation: CASSQDWRLNGYTF.

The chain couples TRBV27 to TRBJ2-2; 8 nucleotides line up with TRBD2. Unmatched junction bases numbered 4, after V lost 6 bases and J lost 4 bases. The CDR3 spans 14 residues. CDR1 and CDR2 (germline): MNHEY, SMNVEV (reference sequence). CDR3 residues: CASRTSASTGELFF. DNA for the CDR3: TGTGCCAGCAGGACTAGCGCCAGCACCGGGGAGCTGTTTTTT.

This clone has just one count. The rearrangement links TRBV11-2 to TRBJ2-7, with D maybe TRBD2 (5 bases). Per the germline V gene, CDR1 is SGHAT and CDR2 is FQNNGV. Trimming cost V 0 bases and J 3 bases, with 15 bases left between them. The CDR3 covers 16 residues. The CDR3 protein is CASSLDSGGSGYEQYF. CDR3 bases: TGTGCCAGCAGCTTAGATAGTGGAGGCTCCGGCTACGAGCAGTACTTC.

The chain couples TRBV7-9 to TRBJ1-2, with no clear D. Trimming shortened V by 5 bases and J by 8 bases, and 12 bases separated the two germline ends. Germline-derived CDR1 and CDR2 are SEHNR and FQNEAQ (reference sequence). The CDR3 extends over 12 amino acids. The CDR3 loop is CASSPQVYGYTF. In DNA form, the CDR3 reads TGTGCCAGCAGCCCGCAGGTTTACGGCTACACCTTC. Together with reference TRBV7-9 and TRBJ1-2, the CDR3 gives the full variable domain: DTGVSQNPRHKITKRGQNVTFRCDPISEHNRLYWYRQTLGQGPEFLTYFQNEAQLEKSRLLSDRFSAERPKGSFSTLEIQRTEQGDSAMYLCASSPQVYGYTFGSGTRLTVV.